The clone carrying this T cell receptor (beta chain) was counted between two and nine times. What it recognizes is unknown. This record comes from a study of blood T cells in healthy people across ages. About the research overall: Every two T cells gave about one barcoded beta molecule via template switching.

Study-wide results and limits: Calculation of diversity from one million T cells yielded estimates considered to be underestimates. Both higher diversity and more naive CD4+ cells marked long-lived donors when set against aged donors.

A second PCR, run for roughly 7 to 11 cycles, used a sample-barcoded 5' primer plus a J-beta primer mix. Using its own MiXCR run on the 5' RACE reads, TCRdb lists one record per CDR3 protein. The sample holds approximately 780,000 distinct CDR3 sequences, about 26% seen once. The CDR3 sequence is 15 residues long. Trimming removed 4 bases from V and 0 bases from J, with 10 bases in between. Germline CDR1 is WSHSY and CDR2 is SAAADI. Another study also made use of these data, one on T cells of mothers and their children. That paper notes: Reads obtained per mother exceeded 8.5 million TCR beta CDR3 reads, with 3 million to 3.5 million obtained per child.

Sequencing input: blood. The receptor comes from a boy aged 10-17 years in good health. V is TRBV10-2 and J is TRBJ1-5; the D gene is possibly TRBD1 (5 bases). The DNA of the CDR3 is TGCGCCAGCAGTGGGGAGGGGTATAGCAATCAGCCCCAGCATTTT. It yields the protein CASSGEGYSNQPQHF.